These T cell receptor beta chains were read from a single sample in a study of blood T cell repertoires in COVID-19. The assay was immunoSEQ multiplex PCR, and TCRdb's table has in-frame clones only and misses some. The top ten clones hold 6% to 7.5% of a sample with some 200,000 clones, around 81% of them seen once. The source material was PBMCs or T cells enriched from blood (not recorded which). These receptors originate from a woman aged 40-49 years with acute COVID-19. The conserved cysteine and the conserved F or W are not part of the CDR3 here.

V	J	CDR3
TRBV2	TRBJ1-4	ASSLTGANEKLF
TRBV27	TRBJ2-7	ASAITRDNSYEQY
TRBV30	TRBJ2-1	AWSVPQVERNEQF
TRBV27	TRBJ1-2	ASSFRDFGGYT
TRBV4-2	TRBJ2-1	ASSRISGDSYNEQF
TRBV24-1	TRBJ1-6	ATSGGFNSPLH
TRBV3-1/TRBV3-2	TRBJ1-4	ASSQEVTGQSATNEKLF
TRBV27	TRBJ1-1	ASSYGRTGSWTEAF
TRBV3-1/TRBV3-2	TRBJ2-1	ASSQVGEQF
TRBV19	TRBJ1-2	ASSIDRPYGYT
TRBV27	TRBJ2-1	ASSTGFSYNEQF
TRBV29-1	TRBJ2-7	SVPGQDSYEQY
TRBV24-1	TRBJ2-7	ATSAPGQGTREQY